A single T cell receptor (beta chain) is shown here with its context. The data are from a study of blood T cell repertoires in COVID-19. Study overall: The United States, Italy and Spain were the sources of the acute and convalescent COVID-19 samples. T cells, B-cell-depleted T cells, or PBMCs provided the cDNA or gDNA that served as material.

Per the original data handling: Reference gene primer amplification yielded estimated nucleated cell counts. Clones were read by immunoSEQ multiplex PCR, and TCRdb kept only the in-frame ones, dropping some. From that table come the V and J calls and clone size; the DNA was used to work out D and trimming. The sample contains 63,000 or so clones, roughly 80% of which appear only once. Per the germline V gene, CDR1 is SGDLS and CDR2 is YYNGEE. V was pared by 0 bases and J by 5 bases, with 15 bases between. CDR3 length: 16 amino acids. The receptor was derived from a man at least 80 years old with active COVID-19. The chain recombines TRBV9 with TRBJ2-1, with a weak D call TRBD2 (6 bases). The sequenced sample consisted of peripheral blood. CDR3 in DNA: TGTGCCAGCAGCGTAGGGGGGACTGGGACCGACAATGAGCAGTTCTTC. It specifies CASSVGGTGTDNEQFF.